A single sample is the source of the 12 T cell receptor beta chains below, sequenced in a study of shared T cell receptors in the human thymus. Produced via immunoSEQ multiplex PCR; TCRdb's table is partial and in-frame only. The repertoire holds around 68,000 clones, roughly 95% seen once, with about 0.03% in the top ten. Sequencing was done on a sample of thymocytes. All receptors come from a human donor.

This clone has only one observation. V is TRBV6-6 and J is TRBJ2-4; D unresolved. The germline V gene encodes CDR1 MNHNY and CDR2 SVGAGI (reference sequence). The V end lost 2 bases, the J end lost 8 bases, and 10 bases lay between the germline ends. The CDR3 consists of 13 residues. The CDR3 region has the DNA TGTGCCAGCAGTTACCAGACCCCCCACATTCAGTACTTC. Its translation is CASSYQTPHIQYF.

The chain is built from TRBV2 and TRBJ2-3; 9 nucleotides align to TRBD2. V shed 4 bases, J shed 0 bases, and the junction held 8 bases outside the gene matches. This CDR3 is built from 17 residues. Germline V gives CDR1 SNHLY, CDR2 FYNNEI. The CDR3 DNA follows: TGTGCCAGCAGTGTACGTATTAGCGGGGGTAGCACAGATACGCAGTATTTT. It translates to CASSVRISGGSTDTQYF.

The chain joins TRBV19 to TRBJ2-7, with 7 bases lining up with TRBD2. This CDR3 is built from 15 residues. The J segment lost 0 bases and the V segment lost 3 bases, leaving 5 bases of the junction unmatched. Germline CDR1 reads LNHDA; CDR2 reads SQIVND (reference sequence). The CDR3 bases are TGTGCCAGTAGTATCACGCGGGGGAGCTCCTACGAGCAGTACTTC. Residues: CASSITRGSSYEQYF.

The rearrangement joins TRBV7-9 to TRBJ2-1, with unresolved D. Trimming took off 6 bases at V and 5 bases at J, with 11 bases between the two ends. Germline V gene lookup returns CDR1 SEHNR and CDR2 FQNEAQ (reference sequence). The CDR3 is made up of 13 amino acids. The CDR3 sequence: CASSFAIDNEQFF. The CDR3, as DNA: TGTGCCAGCAGTTTCGCTATCGACAATGAGCAGTTCTTC. Drawing the rest from reference TRBV7-9 and TRBJ2-1, the complete variable domain is DTGVSQNPRHKITKRGQNVTFRCDPISEHNRLYWYRQTLGQGPEFLTYFQNEAQLEKSRLLSDRFSAERPKGSFSTLEIQRTEQGDSAMYLCASSFAIDNEQFFGPGTRLTVL.

The chain employs TRBV11-2 and TRBJ1-1; D is possibly TRBD1 (6 bases). The CDR3 covers 17 residues. Trimming shortened V by 6 bases and J by 0 bases, and 20 bases separated the two germline ends. Germline CDR1 reads SGHAT; CDR2 reads FQNNGV. CDR3 bases: TGTGCCAGCAGTCCACTAACGCCGGGACATGTGAACACTGAAGCTTTCTTT. It specifies CASSPLTPGHVNTEAFF. Full variable domain (rest looked up from reference TRBV11-2 and TRBJ1-1): EAGVAQSPRYKIIEKRQSVAFWCNPISGHATLYWYQQILGQGPKLLIQFQNNGVVDDSQLPKDRFSAERLKGVDSTLKIQPAKLEDSAVYLCASSPLTPGHVNTEAFFGQGTRLTVV.

The chain combines TRBV5-4 with TRBJ2-7, with a weak D call TRBD2 (6 bases). Trimming shortened V by 4 bases and J by 4 bases, and 18 bases separated the two germline ends. The germline gives CDR1 SGHNT, CDR2 YYREEE (reference sequence). The CDR3 spans 15 residues. In DNA form, the CDR3 reads TGTGCCAGCAGCCTGACGTATCGCGGGGATTACGAGCAGTACTTC. It yields the protein CASSLTYRGDYEQYF. Drawing the rest from reference TRBV5-4 and TRBJ2-7, the complete variable domain is ETGVTQSPTHLIKTRGQQVTLRCSSQSGHNTVSWYQQALGQGPQFIFQYYREEENGRGNFPPRFSGLQFPNYSSELNVNALELDDSALYLCASSLTYRGDYEQYFGPGTRLTVT.

CDR3 amino acids: CASSTRSGGEKLFF. Written as DNA, the CDR3 is TGTGCCAGTAGTACCCGGAGTGGAGGCGAAAAACTGTTTTTT. The chain links TRBV19 to TRBJ1-4, with no clear D. Per the germline V gene, CDR1 is LNHDA and CDR2 is SQIVND (reference sequence). The V end lost 4 bases, the J end lost 8 bases, and 14 bases lay between the germline ends. The CDR3 length is 14 residues.

The gene calls are TRBV2 and TRBJ2-7; D gene unclear. The CDR3 sequence is 12 residues long. From germline, CDR1 is SNHLY and CDR2 FYNNEI. Trimming left V 2 bases short and J 4 bases short, with 6 bases between. In nucleotides, the CDR3 is TGTGCCAGCAGTGAACGGGTATACGAGCAGTACTTC. Its translation is CASSERVYEQYF.

This sequence joins TRBV9 and TRBJ2-2; 7 bases map to TRBD2. The CDR3 runs 17 residues. CDR1 and CDR2 from the germline V gene are SGDLS and YYNGEE. J gave up 2 bases and V 2 bases, and 9 bases lay outside the gene matches. CDR3 coding DNA: TGTGCCAGCAGCGTGAGACCTGGGACTACTAACACCGGGGAGCTGTTTTTT. It yields the protein CASSVRPGTTNTGELFF.

The chain couples TRBV5-6 to TRBJ2-1, with 11 nucleotides matching TRBD2. The J segment lost 7 bases and the V segment lost 2 bases, leaving 5 bases of the junction unmatched. The V gene's germline CDR1 is SGHDT and CDR2 YYEEEE. The CDR3 extends over 15 amino acids. For the CDR3, the DNA is TGTGCCAGCAGCTTAAGACTAGCGGGATTAAATGAGCAGTTCTTC. It is translated as CASSLRLAGLNEQFF.

The V gene is TRBV4-1, the J gene TRBJ1-1; TRBD1 might be the D (6 bases). The germline V and J ends were trimmed by 4 bases and 5 bases, with 14 bases remaining between them. The CDR3 covers 14 residues. The germline CDR1 and CDR2 sequences are MGHRA and YSYEKL. DNA for the CDR3: TGCGCCAGCAGCCTACGAGGGGGGGGTACTGAAGCTTTCTTT. Translating it yields CASSLRGGGTEAFF.

The chain recombines TRBV7-3 with TRBJ1-2; a possible D gene is TRBD1 (5 bases). CDR3 size: 13 residues. The V end was cut by 3 bases, the J end by 7 bases, with 12 bases between. Per the germline V gene, CDR1 is SGHTA and CDR2 is FQGTGA. CDR3 coding DNA: TGTGCCAGCAGCTTGGCGGGGCGGTCTGGCTACACCTTC. Protein: CASSLAGRSGYTF.